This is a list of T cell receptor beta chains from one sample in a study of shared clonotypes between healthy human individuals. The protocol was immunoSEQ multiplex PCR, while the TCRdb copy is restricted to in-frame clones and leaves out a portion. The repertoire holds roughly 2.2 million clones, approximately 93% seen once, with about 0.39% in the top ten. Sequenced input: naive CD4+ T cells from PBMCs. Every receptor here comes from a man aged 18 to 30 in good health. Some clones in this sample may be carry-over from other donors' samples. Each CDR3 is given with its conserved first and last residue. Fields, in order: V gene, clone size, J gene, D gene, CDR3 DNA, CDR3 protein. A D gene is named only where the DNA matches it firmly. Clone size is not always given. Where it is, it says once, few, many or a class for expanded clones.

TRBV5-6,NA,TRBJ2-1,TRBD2,TGTGCCAGCAGCTTATACAATGCGGGAGTTTTCTTAGATATAAATGAGCAGTTCTTC,CASSLYNAGVFLDINEQFF
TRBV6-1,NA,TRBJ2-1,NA,TGTGCCAGCCTACTGCCGGGTCGTCCGTTCAATGAGCAGTTCTTC,CASLLPGRPFNEQFF
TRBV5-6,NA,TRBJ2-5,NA,TGTGCCAGCAGCCAGCCGGGACACTCCCCCGAGACCCAGTACTTC,CASSQPGHSPETQYF
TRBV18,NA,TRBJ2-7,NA,TGTGCCAGCTCGGGTCGGGTATCCTACGAGCAGTACTTC,CASSGRVSYEQYF
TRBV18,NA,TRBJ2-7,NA,TGTGCCAGCTCACCACCCTCACAGGGTGGCAGCGAGCAGTACTTC,CASSPPSQGGSEQYF
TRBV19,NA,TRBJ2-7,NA,TGTGCCAGTAGTGTAAGACTAGGATTAGAGCAGTACTTC,CASSVRLGLEQYF
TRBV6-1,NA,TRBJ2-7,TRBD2,TGTGCCAGCAGTGACCAGAGTTGGAGGACTAGCGGGAGAAGGTCCTACGAGCAGTACTTC,CASSDQSWRTSGRRSYEQYF
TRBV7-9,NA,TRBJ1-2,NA,TGTGCCAGCAGCTTAGTCGGACCATTAGCCTCTGGCTACACCTTC,CASSLVGPLASGYTF
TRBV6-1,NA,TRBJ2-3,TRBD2,TGTGCCAGCAGTGAAAGACTAGCGGGAGCAACAGATACGCAGTATTTT,CASSERLAGATDTQYF
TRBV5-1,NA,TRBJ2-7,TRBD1,TGCGCCAGCAGCGTCGGGACAGGGTTGGTCGAGCAGTACTTC,CASSVGTGLVEQYF
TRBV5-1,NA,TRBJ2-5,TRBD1,TGCGCCAGCAGCCCTGGACAGGTCGAAGAGACCCAGTACTTC,CASSPGQVEETQYF
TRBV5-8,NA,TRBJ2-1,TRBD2,TGTGCCAGCAGCATCGGACTAGCGGCCTACAATGAGCAGTTCTTC,CASSIGLAAYNEQFF
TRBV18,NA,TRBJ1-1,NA,TGTGCCAGCTCACCGCAAGTGAACACTGAAGCTTTCTTT,CASSPQVNTEAFF
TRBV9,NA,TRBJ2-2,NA,TGTGCCAGCAGCGTAGGGGCGATGAAGGCCGGGGAGCTGTTTTTT,CASSVGAMKAGELFF
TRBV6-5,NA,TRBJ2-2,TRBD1,TGTGCCAGCAGTTACGGGACAGGGGCGAACACCGGGGAGCTGTTTTTT,CASSYGTGANTGELFF
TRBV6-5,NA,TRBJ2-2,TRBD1,TGTGCCAGCTCCCCGGGACAGGGGATAACCGGGGAGCTGTTTTTT,CASSPGQGITGELFF
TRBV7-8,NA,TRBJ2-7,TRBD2,TGTGCCAGCAGCTTAATCCAGTCGGGAGGCGAGCAGTACTTC,CASSLIQSGGEQYF
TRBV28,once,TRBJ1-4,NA,TGTGCCAGCTACGGGGGGCTTAATGAAAAACTGTTTTTT,CASYGGLNEKLFF
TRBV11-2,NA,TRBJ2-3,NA,TGTGCCAGCAGCTTAGGGAGCTTACCAGATACGCAGTATTTT,CASSLGSLPDTQYF
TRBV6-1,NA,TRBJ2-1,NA,TGTGCCAGCAGTGAAAGCATAATCTCCTACAATGAGCAGTTCTTC,CASSESIISYNEQFF
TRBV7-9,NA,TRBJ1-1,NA,TGTGCCAGCAGCCCCACTCAGGGAACTGAAGCTTTCTTT,CASSPTQGTEAFF
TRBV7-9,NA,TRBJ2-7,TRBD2,TGTGCCAGCAGCTCCTGGGACGCGGGGGACGAGCAGTACTTC,CASSSWDAGDEQYF
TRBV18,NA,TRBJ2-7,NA,TGTGCCAGCTCACCAGCCGGATCGGCCGAGCAGTACTTC,CASSPAGSAEQYF
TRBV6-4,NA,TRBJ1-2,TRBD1,TGTGCCAGCAGTGCGACAGGGAACTATGGCTACACCTTC,CASSATGNYGYTF
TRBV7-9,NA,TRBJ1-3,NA,TGTGCCAGCAGCGATCGCTTTTTCTCTGGAAACACCATATATTTT,CASSDRFFSGNTIYF
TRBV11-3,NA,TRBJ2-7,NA,TGTGCCAGCAGCTTTCGTTCAGGGGGGCACGAGCAGTACTTC,CASSFRSGGHEQYF
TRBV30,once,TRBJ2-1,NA,TGTGCCTTGTCTGCGAGCGGAATTGATGAGCAGTTCTTC,CALSASGIDEQFF
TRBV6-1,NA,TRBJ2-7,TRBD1,TGTGCCAGTACAGGGGGCAGGAACGAGCAGTACTTC,CASTGGRNEQYF
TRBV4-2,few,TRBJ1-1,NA,TGTGCCAGCAGCCAAGTTCTGTCATCACGGTCCAGTGCTTTCTTT,CASSQVLSSRSSAFF
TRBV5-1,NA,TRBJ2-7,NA,TGCGCCAGCACCCCCTCCGGGTCCACCTACGAGCAGTACTTC,CASTPSGSTYEQYF
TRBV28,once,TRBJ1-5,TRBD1,TGTGCCAGCAGCCGGGGGACAGGGTTTCAGCCCCAGCATTTT,CASSRGTGFQPQHF
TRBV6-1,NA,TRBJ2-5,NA,TGTGCCAGCACCAGAGGGTGGGAGACCCAGTACTTC,CASTRGWETQYF
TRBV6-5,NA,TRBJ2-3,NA,TGTGCCAGCAGACAGGCGGATACGCAGTATTTT,CASRQADTQYF
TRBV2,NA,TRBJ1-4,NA,TGTGCCAGCATCCCCGGGGGAGGTAGTGAAAAACTGTTTTTT,CASIPGGGSEKLFF
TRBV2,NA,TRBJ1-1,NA,TGTGCCAGCAAACGGAACACTGAAGCTTTCTTT,CASKRNTEAFF
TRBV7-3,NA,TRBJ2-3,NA,TGTGCCAGCAGCTACCAATCGGCAGATACGCAGTATTTT,CASSYQSADTQYF
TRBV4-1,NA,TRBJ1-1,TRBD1,TGCGCCAGCAGCCAAGATGTACAGGGGCACACTGAAGCTTTCTTT,CASSQDVQGHTEAFF
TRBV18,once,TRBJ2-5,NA,TGTGCCAGCTCACCCTCACAGGGATTTTCAGAGACCCAGTACTTC,CASSPSQGFSETQYF
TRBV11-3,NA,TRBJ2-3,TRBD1,TGTGCCAGCAGCCACGGACAGGGGAGCACAGATACGCAGTATTTT,CASSHGQGSTDTQYF
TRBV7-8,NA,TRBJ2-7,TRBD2,TGTGCCCTATTTACCGGGGGGGAGGGCGAGCAGTACTTC,CALFTGGEGEQYF
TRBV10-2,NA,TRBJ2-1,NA,TGCGCCAGCAGCGGGACCTTTATTTACAATGAGCAGTTCTTC,CASSGTFIYNEQFF
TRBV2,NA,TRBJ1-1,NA,TGTGCCAGCAGTGAGGGCAGGTTGTGGACAAAACTGAACACTGAAGCTTTCTTT,CASSEGRLWTKLNTEAFF
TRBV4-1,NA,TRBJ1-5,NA,TGCGCCAGCAGCCAGAACTATATGGATCAGCCCCAGCATTTT,CASSQNYMDQPQHF
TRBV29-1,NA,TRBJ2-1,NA,TGCAGCGTTGAAGGTAGCGTTGGATGGGAGCAGTTCTTC,CSVEGSVGWEQFF
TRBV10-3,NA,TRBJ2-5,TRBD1,TGTGCCATCAGTGAGCCAGCGACAGGGGGCGGGACCCAGTACTTC,CAISEPATGGGTQYF
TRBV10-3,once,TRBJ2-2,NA,TGTGCCATCAGTGAGTTTAACAGGGACAACACCGGGGAGCTGTTTTTT,CAISEFNRDNTGELFF
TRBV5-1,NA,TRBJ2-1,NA,TGCGCCAGCAGCTTGGTAGGGGGAAGCTCCTACAATGAGCAGTTCTTC,CASSLVGGSSYNEQFF
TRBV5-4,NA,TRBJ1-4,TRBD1,TGTGCCAGCAGCGTGGGACAGGGGAGAACTAATGAAAAACTGTTTTTT,CASSVGQGRTNEKLFF
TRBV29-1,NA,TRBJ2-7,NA,TGCAGCGCTTCCTCTGGGTGGGGAACCAGCTCCTACGAGCAGTACTTC,CSASSGWGTSSYEQYF
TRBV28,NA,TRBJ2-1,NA,TGTGCCAGCAGTTTAACAAACTACAATGAGCAGTTCTTC,CASSLTNYNEQFF
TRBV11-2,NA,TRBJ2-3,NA,TGTGCCAGCAGCTCGGGACTTATCACAGATACGCAGTATTTT,CASSSGLITDTQYF
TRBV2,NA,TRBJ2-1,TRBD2,TGTGCCACAATGAGTACCGCACCGAGGTCAGCGGGGGGCTCCAATGAGCAGTTCTTC,CATMSTAPRSAGGSNEQFF